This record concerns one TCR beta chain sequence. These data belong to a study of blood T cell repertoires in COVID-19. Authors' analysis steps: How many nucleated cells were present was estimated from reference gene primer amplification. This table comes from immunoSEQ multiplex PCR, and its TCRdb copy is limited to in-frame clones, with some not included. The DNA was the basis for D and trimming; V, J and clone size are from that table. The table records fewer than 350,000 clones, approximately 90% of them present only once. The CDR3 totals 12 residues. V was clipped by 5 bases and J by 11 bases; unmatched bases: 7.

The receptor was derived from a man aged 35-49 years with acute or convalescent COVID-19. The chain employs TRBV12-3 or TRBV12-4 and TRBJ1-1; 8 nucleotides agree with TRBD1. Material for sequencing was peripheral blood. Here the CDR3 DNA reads TGTGCCAGCAGTCTCACAGGGGGTTCCGCTTTCTTT. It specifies CASSLTGGSAFF.